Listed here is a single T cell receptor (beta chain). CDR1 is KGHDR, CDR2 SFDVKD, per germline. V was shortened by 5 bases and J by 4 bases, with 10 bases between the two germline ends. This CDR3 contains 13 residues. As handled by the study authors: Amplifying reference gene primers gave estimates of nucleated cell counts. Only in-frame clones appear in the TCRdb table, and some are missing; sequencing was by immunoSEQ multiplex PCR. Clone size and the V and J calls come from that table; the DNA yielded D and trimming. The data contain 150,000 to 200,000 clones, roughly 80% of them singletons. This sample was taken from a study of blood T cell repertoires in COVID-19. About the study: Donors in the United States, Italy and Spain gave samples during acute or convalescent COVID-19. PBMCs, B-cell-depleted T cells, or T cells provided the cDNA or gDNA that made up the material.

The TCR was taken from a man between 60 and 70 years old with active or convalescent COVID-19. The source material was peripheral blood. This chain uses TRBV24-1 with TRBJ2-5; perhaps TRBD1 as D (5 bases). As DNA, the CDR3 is TGTGCCACCAGTGCCATGGACACAGAGACCCAGTACTTC. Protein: CATSAMDTETQYF.